These 18 T cell receptor beta chains originate from one sample sequenced in a study of T-cell reconstitution after alpha-beta-depleted transplantation in children. TCRbeta library construction was performed incorporating unique molecular identifiers. TCRdb re-derived calls from the PCR reads in MiXCR, one entry per CDR3 protein. This sample has around 600,000 distinct CDR3 sequences, with roughly 24% found just once. Sequencing was performed on PBMCs, mostly from graft donor cells, taken 360 days after TCRalphabeta/CD19-depleted stem cell transplant. Every receptor here comes from a boy younger than two who had a stem cell transplant for acute myeloid leukemia, so the T cells may come from the graft donor.

The genes are TRBV4-3 and TRBJ2-5, with 8 bases matching TRBD1. Trimming removed 4 bases from V and 2 bases from J; junction bases left unmatched: 9. Germline V gives CDR1 LGHNA, CDR2 YSLEER. This CDR3 is 16 amino acids long. The CDR3 reads CASSPTRTGYQETQYF. DNA of the CDR3: TGCGCCAGCAGCCCCACGCGGACAGGGTATCAAGAGACCCAGTACTTC.

In this sample, this clonotype turned up a few times. This sequence joins TRBV20-1 and TRBJ2-1; 10 nucleotides agree with TRBD2. The germline gives CDR1 DFQATT, CDR2 SNEGSKA (reference sequence). V dropped 1 base and J dropped 6; count of bases not matched to a gene: 3. The CDR3 has 14 residues. The CDR3: CSARAKRGGNEQFF. The DNA for the CDR3 is TGCAGTGCTAGAGCGAAGCGGGGGGGCAATGAGCAGTTCTTC.

This clonotype was detected once. The chain links TRBV20-1 to TRBJ2-3, with D uncertain. CDR1 and CDR2 (germline): DFQATT, SNEGSKA (reference sequence). There are 14 residues in the CDR3. Deletions cut 2 bases from V and 4 bases from J, with 13 bases between. The CDR3 nucleotides read TGCAGTGCTAGAAAATTCTCAGTCCCAGATACGCAGTATTTT. Protein product: CSARKFSVPDTQYF.

This clonotype was counted a few times. V gene TRBV18 combines with J gene TRBJ2-7; D call uncertain. V dropped 2 bases and J dropped 2 bases, with 10 bases sitting between them. Germline V lookup: CDR1 KGHSH, CDR2 LQKENI. The CDR3 covers 14 residues. This CDR3 reads CASSPGVDPYEQYV. Here the CDR3 DNA reads TGTGCCAGCTCACCAGGGGTTGACCCCTACGAGCAGTACGTC.

This chain connects TRBV2 to TRBJ2-7; the match to TRBD1 covers 7 bases. CDR1 and CDR2 (germline): SNHLY, FYNNEI. This CDR3 contains 14 residues. Trimming removed 6 bases from V and 0 bases from J; junction bases left unmatched: 5. DNA of the CDR3: TGTGCCAGCAGGAGGGACAGTAGCTCCTACGAGCAGTACGTC. Translation gives CASRRDSSSYEQYV.

The rearrangement uses TRBV24-1 and TRBJ2-5, with a possible D match to TRBD1 (6 bases). V lost 3 bases to trimming and J lost 1 base, with 11 bases between them. This CDR3 contains 15 residues. CDR1 and CDR2 from the germline V gene are KGHDR and SFDVKD. CDR3 DNA: TGTGCCACCAGTGATACGACAGGCTTCCAAGAGACCCAGTACTTC. Translated: CATSDTTGFQETQYF.

The chain uses TRBV7-2 and TRBJ1-1; D remains ambiguous. Germline V lookup: CDR1 SGHTA, CDR2 FQGNSA. Trimming stripped 5 bases from V and 1 base from J, with 5 bases between. The length of the CDR3 is 12 residues. This chain's CDR3 is CASSHPNTEAFF. CDR3 nucleotide sequence: TGTGCCAGCAGCCATCCGAACACTGAAGCTTTCTTT. Complete variable domain (other parts from reference TRBV7-2 and TRBJ1-1): GAGVSQSPSNKVTEKGKDVELRCDPISGHTALYWYRQSLGQGLEFLIYFQGNSAPDKSGLPSDRFSAERTGGSVSTLTIQRTQQEDSAVYLCASSHPNTEAFFGQGTRLTVV.

The V gene is TRBV6-5, the J gene TRBJ1-2; the D gene is possibly TRBD1 (6 bases). Trimming left V 1 base short and J 8 bases short, with 11 bases between. CDR3 size: 13 residues. Germline V gene lookup returns CDR1 MNHEY and CDR2 SVGAGI. The CDR3 region has the DNA TGTGCCAGCAGTTACTACGGGACAAGGGGCTACACCTTC. This codes for CASSYYGTRGYTF.

This rearrangement joins TRBV19 to TRBJ2-7; D could derive from TRBD1 or TRBD2 (5 bases each). The germline V gene encodes CDR1 LNHDA and CDR2 SQIVND (reference sequence). This CDR3 has 14 amino acids. The V gene lost 4 bases and the J gene lost 1 base, with 11 bases spanning the gap. CDR3 in DNA: TGTGCCAGTAGTACTTGGGACGTATCCTACGAGCAGTACTTC. Translated: CASSTWDVSYEQYF. The variable domain in full, completed from reference TRBV19 and TRBJ2-7, reads DGGITQSPKYLFRKEGQNVTLSCEQNLNHDAMYWYRQDPGQGLRLIYYSQIVNDFQKGDIAEGYSVSREKKESFPLTVTSAQKNPTAFYLCASSTWDVSYEQYFGPGTRLTVT.

This clonotype has more than one count but fewer than ten. CDR3 DNA sequence: TGCAGTGCTAGAGAGATTCCGTCGACAGGGATCGACACTGAAGCTTTCTTT. This codes for CSAREIPSTGIDTEAFF. The chain has TRBV20-1 and TRBJ1-1; 7 bases are shared with TRBD1. The germline V gene has CDR1 DFQATT and CDR2 SNEGSKA (reference sequence). Unmatched junction bases numbered 13, after V lost 0 bases and J lost 3 bases. The CDR3 length is 17 residues.

Concerning this clonotype itself: A read error may account for a junction end that differs from germline. The chain links TRBV5-5 to TRBJ2-3, with 8 bases that match TRBD1. The CDR3 totals 15 residues. From germline, CDR1 is SGHKS and CDR2 YYEKEE (reference sequence). In DNA form, the CDR3 reads TGTTCCAGCAGCTTGGACAGGGTTCCCACAGATACGCAGTATTTT. Amino acids: CSSSLDRVPTDTQYF.

In this sample, this clonotype turned up a few times. The rearrangement uses TRBV6-2 or TRBV6-3 and TRBJ1-6, with no clear D. CDR3 length: 13 residues. V lost 2 bases and J lost 9, with 8 bases in between. Per the germline V gene, CDR1 is MNHEY and CDR2 is SVGEGT. The CDR3 region has the DNA TGTGCCAGCAGTTACGAGGCTTTTTCACCCCTCCACTTT. Encoded protein: CASSYEAFSPLHF.

The rearrangement uses TRBV5-6 and TRBJ2-3, with TRBD2 matching over 13 bases. CDR1 SGHDT and CDR2 YYEEEE come from the germline V gene. The J segment lost 6 bases and the V segment lost 0 bases, leaving 7 bases of the junction unmatched. CDR3 length equals 17 residues. The CDR3 reads CASSLGLAGGGIDTQYF. Written as DNA, the CDR3 is TGTGCCAGCAGCTTGGGACTAGCGGGGGGAGGGATCGATACGCAGTATTTT.

This clonotype was picked up many times. J is TRBJ2-7 and V is TRBV29-1; maybe TRBD1 (6 bases). The CDR3 is 12 residues long. CDR1 and CDR2 (germline): SQVTM, ANQGSEA. The ends were cut back, 6 bases at V and 3 bases at J, with 12 bases in the middle. DNA of the CDR3: TGCAGCGTCGCACAGGGTGGCTACGAGCAGTACTTC. This gives the protein CSVAQGGYEQYF.

At least ten counts were recorded for this clonotype. The rearrangement joins TRBV5-1 to TRBJ1-1; D is unresolved. The CDR3 consists of 14 residues. V dropped 2 bases and J dropped 1 base, with 9 bases sitting between them. Germline V lookup: CDR1 SGHRS, CDR2 YFSETQ. The CDR3 region has the DNA TGCGCCAGCAGCTTAGACACAGCGAACACTGAAGCTTTCTTT. It translates to CASSLDTANTEAFF. Full variable domain (outside the CDR3, taken from reference TRBV5-1 and TRBJ1-1): KAGVTQTPRYLIKTRGQQVTLSCSPISGHRSVSWYQQTPGQGLQFLFEYFSETQRNKGNFPGRFSGRQFSNSRSEMNVSTLELGDSALYLCASSLDTANTEAFFGQGTRLTVV.

This clonotype was counted a few times. CDR3 in amino acids: CASTGQYSGVTGELFF. The CDR3 nucleotides are TGTGCCAGCACCGGACAATACAGCGGAGTCACCGGGGAGCTGTTTTTT. The chain recombines TRBV6-1 with TRBJ2-2, with D perhaps being TRBD1 or TRBD2 (5 bases each). Between the trimmed V and J ends, which lost 7 bases and 4 bases, there was a span of 19 bases. CDR1 is MNHNS and CDR2 is SASEGT in the germline V gene. The CDR3 extends over 16 amino acids.

The chain employs TRBV5-1 and TRBJ2-7, with TRBD2 as a possible D gene (5 bases). The CDR3 spans 14 residues. The germline V gene has CDR1 SGHRS and CDR2 YFSETQ. Trimming left V 9 bases short and J 0 bases short, with 16 bases between. The chain's CDR3 is CATREGSNSYEQYF. CDR3 nucleotide sequence: TGCGCCACTCGGGAAGGATCCAACTCCTACGAGCAGTACTTC.

V is TRBV9 and J is TRBJ2-7; 7 bases agree with TRBD2. J gave up 1 base and V 2 bases, and 9 bases lay outside the gene matches. The CDR3 consists of 16 residues. Looked up from germline, CDR1 is SGDLS and CDR2 is YYNGEE. CDR3 protein: CASSVDSGGSSYEQYF. CDR3 nucleotide sequence: TGTGCCAGCAGCGTTGACTCGGGGGGTTCTTCCTACGAGCAGTACTTC.